These 25 T cell receptor beta chains share one sample of origin, sequenced in a study of T cell changes during pregnancy in multiple sclerosis. Measured with immunoSEQ multiplex PCR; TCRdb has only the in-frame clones, and not every one. The sample has about 70,000 clones; around 91% are singletons. The sample here was peripheral blood, taken in the third trimester of pregnancy. The receptors were gathered from a female donor in good health, enrolled as a control in a pregnancy study.

The J gene is TRBJ2-1, the V gene TRBV27; 7 bases line up with TRBD2. Germline V gene lookup returns CDR1 MNHEY and CDR2 SMNVEV (reference sequence). This CDR3 has 14 residues. The trim removed 2 bases at V and 6 bases at J, leaving 4 bases unmatched. The DNA for the CDR3 is TGTGCCAGCAGTTTAGTACTAGCGAGCAATGAGCAGTTCTTC. Amino acid sequence: CASSLVLASNEQFF.

This chain connects TRBV4-1 to TRBJ1-2; D is ambiguous. The germline V gene has CDR1 MGHRA and CDR2 YSYEKL. Deletions cut 2 bases from V and 7 bases from J, with 11 bases between. This CDR3 is 13 amino acids long. As DNA, the CDR3 is TGCGCCAGCAGCCAATCCCCACCGAGTGGCTACACCTTC. Translated, it gives CASSQSPPSGYTF.

This clone was recorded a few times. This rearrangement joins TRBV18 to TRBJ2-7; 11 positions match TRBD2. CDR3 length: 19 amino acids. V shed 3 bases and J 0 bases; nucleotides not matched to a gene: 13. Germline V gives CDR1 KGHSH, CDR2 LQKENI. In DNA form, the CDR3 reads TGTGCCAGCTCACCCCGCTTGGCCGGGCTAGCGGGGGGCTCCTACGAGCAGTACTTC. Translating gives CASSPRLAGLAGGSYEQYF.

This chain connects TRBV28 to TRBJ1-1; 11 nucleotides agree with TRBD1. J gave up 8 bases and V 3 bases, and 5 bases lay outside the gene matches. CDR3 length: 14 residues. Germline lookup yields CDR1 MDHEN and CDR2 SYDVKM. DNA of the CDR3: TGTGCCAGCAGTTTTGGGACAGGGGGGACGGAAGCTTTCTTT. This translates into CASSFGTGGTEAFF.

The rearrangement uses TRBV7-2 and TRBJ2-7; TRBD1 matches 9 bases. Germline assignment: CDR1 SGHTA and CDR2 FQGNSA. V shed 3 bases, J shed 5 bases, and the junction held 5 bases outside the gene matches. The CDR3 sequence is 14 residues long. DNA of the CDR3: TGTGCCAGCAGCTTGGGACAGGGAGGGAACGAGCAGTACTTC. It specifies CASSLGQGGNEQYF.

The rearrangement joins TRBV28 to TRBJ1-2; D perhaps matches TRBD1 (6 bases). The V gene lost 8 bases and the J gene lost 8 bases, with 24 bases spanning the gap. This CDR3 region has 15 residues. Germline CDR1 reads MDHEN; CDR2 reads SYDVKM. CDR3 region: CASSTTGAGRGGYTF. DNA of the CDR3: TGTGCCAGCTCCACGACAGGAGCAGGGAGAGGCGGCTACACCTTC.

This chain joins TRBV4-2 and TRBJ2-2; D gene uncertain. Trimming pared 0 bases from V and 8 bases from J, leaving 7 bases between. This CDR3 has 13 amino acids. Germline CDR1 and CDR2: LGHNA and YNFKEQ. Here the CDR3 reads CASSQERVGELFF. The CDR3 region has the DNA TGTGCCAGCAGCCAAGAACGAGTTGGGGAGCTGTTTTTT.

CDR3 sequence (DNA): TGTGCCTGGGGGACAGGGTCGGACACTGAAGCTTTCTTT. As protein: CAWGTGSDTEAFF. The V gene is TRBV30, the J gene TRBJ1-1, with TRBD1 matching 9 bases. This CDR3 contains 13 residues. Germline values: CDR1 GTSNPN, CDR2 SVGIG (reference sequence). V dropped 5 bases and J dropped 3; count of bases not matched to a gene: 4.

The V gene is TRBV19, the J gene TRBJ1-6; TRBD1 might be the D (5 bases). Germline CDR1 is LNHDA and CDR2 is SQIVND (reference sequence). Trimming pared 9 bases from V and 8 bases from J, leaving 17 bases between. The CDR3 consists of 14 residues. In DNA, the CDR3 is TGTGCCAGCAGCACAGCCCTCAGGGATTCACCCCTCCACTTT. It is translated as CASSTALRDSPLHF.

The chain couples TRBV18 to TRBJ2-5; D may be TRBD2 (6 bases). Trimming shortened V by 4 bases and J by 1 base, and 13 bases separated the two germline ends. The CDR3 is made up of 15 amino acids. The germline CDR1 and CDR2 sequences are KGHSH and LQKENI. In nucleotides, the CDR3 is TGTGCCAGCTCACTCTCGGGGGAGCCCCAAGAGACCCAGTACTTC. It yields the protein CASSLSGEPQETQYF.

This clone has a handful of counts. The chain links TRBV7-9 to TRBJ1-1, with TRBD1 matching over 10 bases. This CDR3 is built from 15 residues. The J segment lost 5 bases and the V segment lost 3 bases, leaving 6 bases of the junction unmatched. Germline V gives CDR1 SEHNR, CDR2 FQNEAQ (reference sequence). CDR3 bases: TGTGCCAGCAGCTTCACGACAGGGGGCCTTACTGAAGCTTTCTTT. This sequence encodes CASSFTTGGLTEAFF.

This clone was seen a few times. The chain uses TRBV7-9 and TRBJ2-7, with D possibly TRBD1 on 5 matching bases. Germline V gene lookup returns CDR1 SEHNR and CDR2 FQNEAQ (reference sequence). CDR3 length: 12 amino acids. Trimming shortened V by 4 bases and J by 6 bases, and 10 bases separated the two germline ends. The CDR3 coding sequence is TGTGCCAGCAGCTCTCAGGGCGGCGAGCAGTACTTC. Amino acid sequence: CASSSQGGEQYF.

V gene TRBV7-9 combines with J gene TRBJ1-5; D not certain. The CDR3 contains 13 residues. Germline CDR1 SEHNR, CDR2 FQNEAQ (reference sequence). The germline V and J ends were trimmed by 3 bases and 2 bases, with 5 bases remaining between them. The CDR3 DNA reads TGTGCCAGCAGCTTCGGAGGCAATCAGCCCCAGCATTTT. It translates to CASSFGGNQPQHF.

The J gene is TRBJ1-4, the V gene TRBV29-1; D call uncertain. Trimming removed 4 bases from V and 7 bases from J, with 10 bases in between. CDR1 and CDR2 (germline): SQVTM, ANQGSEA. This CDR3 region has 12 residues. In DNA, the CDR3 is TGCAGCGTTGTTCGGGATGGTGAAAAACTGTTTTTT. The encoded protein is CSVVRDGEKLFF.

This chain joins TRBV15 and TRBJ2-7; the D gene is possibly TRBD2 (6 bases). The CDR3 is 13 amino acids. Trimming pared 3 bases from V and 5 bases from J, leaving 11 bases between. CDR1 is LNHNV and CDR2 is YYDKDF in the germline V gene (reference sequence). CDR3 nucleotides: TGTGCCACCAGCAGCCCCCCGGGGGACGAGCAGTACTTC. The encoded protein is CATSSPPGDEQYF.

The CDR3 coding sequence is TGCGCCAGCAGCCCGCGCCTTCAGGGGTACACTGAAGCTTTCTTT. It yields the protein CASSPRLQGYTEAFF. This rearrangement joins TRBV4-3 to TRBJ1-1; D possibly corresponds to TRBD1 (6 bases). The CDR3 spans 15 residues. From germline, CDR1 is LGHNA and CDR2 YSLEER. V lost 4 bases and J lost 3, with 15 bases in between.

The rearrangement links TRBV28 to TRBJ2-7; 7 bases line up with TRBD1. The germline V gene encodes CDR1 MDHEN and CDR2 SYDVKM. V was pared by 4 bases and J by 0 bases, with 6 bases of the junction left unmatched. CDR3 size: 15 residues. CDR3 sequence (DNA): TGTGCCAGCAGTTCGACAGGGCTAAGCTCCTACGAGCAGTACTTC. Translating gives CASSSTGLSSYEQYF.

The genes are TRBV7-9 and TRBJ2-7; TRBD1 aligns across 7 bases. Unmatched junction bases numbered 5, after V lost 6 bases and J lost 3 bases. The V gene's germline CDR1 is SEHNR and CDR2 FQNEAQ (reference sequence). CDR3 length: 13 amino acids. The CDR3 reads CASRSGQSYEQYF. The DNA for the CDR3 is TGTGCCAGCAGGTCGGGACAGAGCTACGAGCAGTACTTC.

The V call is TRBV5-6, the J call TRBJ1-1, with a tentative D call TRBD1 (6 bases). The CDR3 runs 14 residues. V was cut by 3 bases and J by 3 bases, with 12 bases left in between. Per the germline V gene, CDR1 is SGHDT and CDR2 is YYEEEE. The chain's CDR3 is CASSWASGDTEAFF. CDR3 sequence (DNA): TGTGCCAGCAGCTGGGCGTCAGGGGACACTGAAGCTTTCTTT.

This rearrangement joins TRBV27 to TRBJ1-2; a possible D gene is TRBD1 (5 bases). There are 15 residues in the CDR3. Trimming pared 0 bases from V and 3 bases from J, leaving 11 bases between. In germline, CDR1 is MNHEY, CDR2 SMNVEV (reference sequence). The CDR3 region is CASSLSAGGDYGYTF. CDR3 DNA sequence: TGTGCCAGCAGTTTATCCGCGGGGGGAGACTATGGCTACACCTTC.

The chain has TRBV7-3 and TRBJ2-1; no clear D gene. The V gene lost 5 bases and the J gene lost 0 bases, with 11 bases spanning the gap. The CDR3 loop spans 15 amino acids. The germline V gene has CDR1 SGHTA and CDR2 FQGTGA. The CDR3: CASSLTAGSYNEQFF. The CDR3 DNA reads TGTGCCAGCAGCCTTACCGCCGGCTCCTACAATGAGCAGTTCTTC.

The rearrangement uses TRBV4-3 and TRBJ2-3; D remains unclear. V lost 0 bases to trimming and J lost 5 bases, with 9 bases between them. The CDR3 spans 14 residues. Germline V gene data show CDR1 as LGHNA and CDR2 as YSLEER. For the CDR3, the DNA is TGCGCCAGCAGCCAAGAGCGAGGAGAAGATACGCAGTATTTT. This sequence encodes CASSQERGEDTQYF.

This clone was detected only once. The V gene is TRBV7-2, the J gene TRBJ2-5; 7 bases agree with TRBD1. V lost 1 base, J lost 0 bases, and 2 bases stayed unmatched. The CDR3 has 15 residues. The germline V gene has CDR1 SGHTA and CDR2 FQGNSA. CDR3 amino acids: CASSLGDRDQETQYF. In DNA, the CDR3 is TGTGCCAGCAGCTTAGGAGACAGGGACCAAGAGACCCAGTACTTC.

This clone turned up a few times. This chain uses TRBV7-9 with TRBJ2-7; TRBD2 is a possible D gene (6 bases). Trimming left V 5 bases short and J 3 bases short, with 14 bases between. Per germline, CDR1 SEHNR and CDR2 FQNEAQ (reference sequence). CDR3 length: 14 amino acids. The CDR3 is CASSAPGTRYEQYF. The CDR3 DNA reads as TGTGCCAGCAGCGCCCCCGGGACTCGCTACGAGCAGTACTTC.

The chain couples TRBV28 to TRBJ1-5; tentative D call: TRBD1 (5 bases). This CDR3 spans 15 amino acids. V was clipped by 5 bases and J by 2 bases, with 13 bases between them. Germline loops: CDR1 MDHEN, CDR2 SYDVKM. In DNA, the CDR3 is TGTGCCAGCAGTCTACGTCAGGGCGGCAATCAGCCCCAGCATTTT. This codes for CASSLRQGGNQPQHF.